This T cell receptor (beta chain) originates from a study of T cell responses to AZD1222 COVID-19 vaccine. Losses at the gene ends were 6 bases for V and 0 bases for J; bases not matched to a gene: 7. The CDR3 contains 15 residues. The germline V gene has CDR1 SNHLY and CDR2 FYNNEI. Investigators merged groups given second doses at roughly 4 or roughly 12 weeks. About this clone itself: Its specificity is not known.

Generated by immunoSEQ multiplex PCR, the TCRdb table keeps only in-frame clones and is missing some. The sample lists about 150,000 clones, roughly 90% occurring once. The study, taken as a whole, reports: Seropositive at baseline were only a handful of AZD1222 recipients.

This sample comprised peripheral blood, obtained 28 days after the second AZD1222 dose. The TCR sequence derives from an adult who received the AZD1222 COVID-19 vaccine. The chain has TRBV2 and TRBJ2-7; 8 bases align to TRBD2. The CDR3 loop reads CASRPSGGSSYEQYF. CDR3 nucleotide sequence: TGTGCCAGCAGGCCGAGCGGGGGAAGCTCCTACGAGCAGTACTTC.